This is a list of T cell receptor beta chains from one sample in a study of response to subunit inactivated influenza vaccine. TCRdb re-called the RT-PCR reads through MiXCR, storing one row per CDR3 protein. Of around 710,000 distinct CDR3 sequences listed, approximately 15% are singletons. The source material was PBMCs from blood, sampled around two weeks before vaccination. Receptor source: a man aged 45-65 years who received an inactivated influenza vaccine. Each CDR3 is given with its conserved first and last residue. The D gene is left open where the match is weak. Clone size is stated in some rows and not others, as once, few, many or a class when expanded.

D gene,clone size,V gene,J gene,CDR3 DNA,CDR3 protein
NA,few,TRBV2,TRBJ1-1,TGTGCCAGCATACGGCAGGGGAAAAACACTGAAGCTTTCTTT,CASIRQGKNTEAFF
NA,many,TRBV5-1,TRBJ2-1,TGCGCCAGCAGCTTGGCCGGCAGTGAGCAGTTCTTC,CASSLAGSEQFF
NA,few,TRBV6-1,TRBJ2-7,TGTGCCAGCAGTGAAGGGGTAGGGGCGGTCTACGAGCAGTACTTC,CASSEGVGAVYEQYF
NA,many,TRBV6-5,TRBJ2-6,TGTGCCAGCAGTTACTTGGGAGCTGGGGCCAACGTCCTGACTTTC,CASSYLGAGANVLTF
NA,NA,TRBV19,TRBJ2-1,TGTGCCAGTAGTGTCCTACAGGGAAATGAGCAGTTCTTC,CASSVLQGNEQFF
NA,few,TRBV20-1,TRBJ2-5,TGCAGTGCTAGAGATGGGGGACACCGGCAAGAGACCCAGTACTTC,CSARDGGHRQETQYF
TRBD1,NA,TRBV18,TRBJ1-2,TGTGCCAGCTCACCGAGACAGGGCCATGGCTACACCTTC,CASSPRQGHGYTF
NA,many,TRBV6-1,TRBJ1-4,TGTGCCAGCAAAAGGGTCCAGCCCAGGAAACTGTTTTTT,CASKRVQPRKLFF
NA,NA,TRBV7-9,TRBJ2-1,TGTGCCAGCAGCCCCTGGTCGACGGGCAATGAGCAGTTCTTC,CASSPWSTGNEQFF
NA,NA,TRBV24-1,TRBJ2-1,TGTGCCACCAGCGGGGTCGGGCACAATGAGCAGTTCTTC,CATSGVGHNEQFF
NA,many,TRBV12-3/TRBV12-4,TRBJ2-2,TGTGCCAGCCGGGCCCCGACGAACACCGGGGAGCTGTTTTTT,CASRAPTNTGELFF
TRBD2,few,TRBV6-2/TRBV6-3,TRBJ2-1,TGTGCCAGCAGTCGCCCTGGACTAGCCGGGAATGAGCAGTTCTTC,CASSRPGLAGNEQFF
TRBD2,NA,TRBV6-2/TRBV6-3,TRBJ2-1,TGTGCCAGCAGAACCCTCCTAGCGGGCGACTCCTACAATGAGCAGTTCTTC,CASRTLLAGDSYNEQFF
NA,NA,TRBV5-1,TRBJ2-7,TGCGCCAGCAGCTTGAGTCCGGACCCCTACGAGCAGTACTTC,CASSLSPDPYEQYF
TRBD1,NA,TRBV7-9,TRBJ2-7,TGTGCCAGCAGCTTAGCGGGGACAGAAATTCAGTACTTC,CASSLAGTEIQYF
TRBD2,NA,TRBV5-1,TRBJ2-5,TGCGCCAGCAGACCTGGCGCTTCTGCTAGCGGGGGGATTGGAGAGACCCAGTACTTC,CASRPGASASGGIGETQYF
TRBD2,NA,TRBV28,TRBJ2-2,TGTGCCAGCAGTTCTCCCGGGACTAGCCTTACCGGGGAGCTGTTTTTT,CASSSPGTSLTGELFF
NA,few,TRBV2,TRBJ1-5,TGTGCCAGCAGTGAGGGGCTACCCAATCAGCCCCAGCATTTT,CASSEGLPNQPQHF
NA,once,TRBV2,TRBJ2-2,TGTGCCAGCAGTGCGCCGGGGCGCGGGTCCGGGGAGCTGTTTTTT,CASSAPGRGSGELFF
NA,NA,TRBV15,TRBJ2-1,TGTGCCACCAGCACAGGGAGCTCCTACAATGAGCAGTTCTTC,CATSTGSSYNEQFF
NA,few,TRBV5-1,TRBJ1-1,TGCGCCAGCAGCTTGGAGTCGGGGTGGACTGAAGCTTTCTTT,CASSLESGWTEAFF
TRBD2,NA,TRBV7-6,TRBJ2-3,TGTGCCAGCAGCTTAGTCCCACTGACTAGCGGGAGGGCTGATACGCAGTATTTT,CASSLVPLTSGRADTQYF
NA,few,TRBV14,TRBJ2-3,TGTGCCAGCAGCCGGGTTATAGCGGCAGATACGCAGTATTTT,CASSRVIAADTQYF
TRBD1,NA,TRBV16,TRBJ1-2,TGTGCCAGCAGCCGAAGACAGGGGTTCGACTATGGCTACACCTTC,CASSRRQGFDYGYTF
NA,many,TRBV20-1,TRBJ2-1,TGCAGTGCTAGCGGAGCCCGGCTTGAGCAGTTCTTC,CSASGARLEQFF
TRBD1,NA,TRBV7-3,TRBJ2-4,TGTGCCAGCAGCTCCTGGACAGGGGGAGTAGCCAAAAACATTCAGTACTTC,CASSSWTGGVAKNIQYF
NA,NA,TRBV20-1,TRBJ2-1,TGCAGTGCTAGTCCGGCAGGGGTCTCCTACAATGAGCAGTTCTTC,CSASPAGVSYNEQFF
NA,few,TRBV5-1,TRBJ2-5,TGCGCCAGCAGCTTCATGCGGGGAGGCCGACCGGGGGAGACCCAGTACTTC,CASSFMRGGRPGETQYF
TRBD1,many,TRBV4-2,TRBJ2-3,TGTGCCAGCAGCCAGGCTGACAGGGTCACAGATACGCAGTATTTT,CASSQADRVTDTQYF
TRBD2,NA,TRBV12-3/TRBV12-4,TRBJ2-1,TGTGCCAGCAGACTAGCGGGAGGGCCCAATGAGCAGTTCTTC,CASRLAGGPNEQFF
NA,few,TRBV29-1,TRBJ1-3,TGCAGCGTTGAACGGATCTCTGGAAACACCATATATTTT,CSVERISGNTIYF
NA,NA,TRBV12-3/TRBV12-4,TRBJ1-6,TGTGCCAGCAGTTCACGACAAGGCCGGGGTTCACCCCTCCACTTT,CASSSRQGRGSPLHF
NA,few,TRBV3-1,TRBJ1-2,TGTGCCAGCAGCCAAGACAGGGTCTATGGCTACACCTTC,CASSQDRVYGYTF
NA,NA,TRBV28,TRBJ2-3,TGTGCCAGCGCCCTTTTGGCGAGCGATACGCAGTATTTT,CASALLASDTQYF
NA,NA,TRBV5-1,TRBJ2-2,TGCGCCAGCAGCTTGTTGTTTGGGACCGGGGAGCTGTTTTTT,CASSLLFGTGELFF
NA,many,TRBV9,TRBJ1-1,TGTGCCAGCAGCCCAAGTGTAGGGAACACTGAAGCTTTCTTT,CASSPSVGNTEAFF
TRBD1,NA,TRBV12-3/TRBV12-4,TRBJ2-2,TGTGCCAGCAGTTCGGGACAGGGAGGCGGGGAGCTGTTTTTT,CASSSGQGGGELFF
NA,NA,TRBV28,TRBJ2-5,TGTGCCAGCACCCACCCTCAGGGGAATCAAGAGACCCAGTACTTC,CASTHPQGNQETQYF
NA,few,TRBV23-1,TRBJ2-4,TGCGCCAGCAGTCAATCTCCACTAGCCAAAAACATTCAGTACTTC,CASSQSPLAKNIQYF
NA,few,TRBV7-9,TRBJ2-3,TGTGCCAGCAGCTTGGGGACTTTTATCACAGATACGCAGTATTTT,CASSLGTFITDTQYF
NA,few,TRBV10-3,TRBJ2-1,TGTGCCATCGGAAAGCGGTCAAATGAGCAGTTCTTC,CAIGKRSNEQFF